Listed below are T cell receptor beta chains from one sample, sequenced in a study of blood T cells in healthy people across ages. TCRdb redid the calling of the 5' RACE reads with MiXCR, one entry per CDR3 protein. The profile shows approximately 780,000 distinct CDR3 sequences, roughly 26% of them singletons. Separately, the same data were catalogued under a study of T cells of mothers and their children.

The sample taken for sequencing was blood. These receptors all come from a boy aged 5-17 years in good health. Both conserved end residues are part of each CDR3. A D gene is named only where the DNA matches it firmly. Clone size is shown for a subset of rows, as once, few, many or a class of expanded clone.

.,TRBV5-1,.,TRBJ2-7,TGCGCCAGCAGGCTTGAACAGGCCTACGAGCAGTACTTC,CASRLEQAYEQYF
.,TRBV11-2,.,TRBJ2-7,TGTGCCAGCAGCTTAGTCTGGGGGTACGAGCAGTACTTC,CASSLVWGYEQYF
few,TRBV3-1,TRBD1,TRBJ1-1,TGTGCCAGCAGCCAAAGGCCGAATCCCGGGACAGGGAACACTGAAGCTTTCTTT,CASSQRPNPGTGNTEAFF
.,TRBV21-1,.,TRBJ2-4,TGTGCCAGCAGCAAAGCGGAGGAGAGGGGTGACATTCAGTACTTC,CASSKAEERGDIQYF
few,TRBV7-8,.,TRBJ1-2,TGTGCCAGCAGCTTAGCCATGGGGGGCATGGGCTATGGCTACACCTTC,CASSLAMGGMGYGYTF
.,TRBV2,TRBD2,TRBJ2-7,TGTGCCAGCAGTGAAAGTCTTAGCGGGAGTATCTACGAGCAGTACTTC,CASSESLSGSIYEQYF
.,TRBV21-1,.,TRBJ2-7,TGTGCCAGCAGCAAATTTAGGCCCTCCTACGAGCAGTACTTC,CASSKFRPSYEQYF
few,TRBV5-1,.,TRBJ2-7,TGCGCCAGCAGCCCTGGACTCTCCCTGCCCTACGAGCAGTACTTC,CASSPGLSLPYEQYF
.,TRBV2,TRBD1,TRBJ1-5,TGTGCCAGCAGTGAAGCGCTCGGGGGACAGGGCAGCCGGCCCCAGCATTTT,CASSEALGGQGSRPQHF
.,TRBV20-1,TRBD1,TRBJ2-5,TGCAGTGCTAGAGAGACGACAGGGCCGGGAGAGACCCAGTACTTC,CSARETTGPGETQYF
few,TRBV20-1,TRBD1,TRBJ2-7,TGCAGTGCTAGAGCTCCGGGACAGGGGTCCTCCTACGAGCAGTACTTC,CSARAPGQGSSYEQYF
few,TRBV7-9,.,TRBJ1-5,TGTGCCAGCAGCTTAGGGACGGGGTCGGGACAGCCCCAGCATTTT,CASSLGTGSGQPQHF
many,TRBV29-1,.,TRBJ2-1,TGCAGCTTCCCGGACGGCTACAATGAGCAGTTCTTC,CSFPDGYNEQFF
.,TRBV7-2,.,TRBJ2-7,TGTGCCAGCAGTCGCGTCGGGACGTTGGGCTACGAGCAGTACTTC,CASSRVGTLGYEQYF
few,TRBV6-4,.,TRBJ2-1,TGTACCAGCAGCCAACAAGCGGCCACCAATTACAATGAGCAGTTCTTC,CTSSQQAATNYNEQFF
.,TRBV29-1,TRBD2,TRBJ2-5,TGCAGCGCCGGGACTAGCGGGGAAGAGACCCAGTACTTC,CSAGTSGEETQYF
.,TRBV13,.,TRBJ2-7,TGTGCCAGCAGCGTAATGAGCAGGGGCCCCTACGAGCAGTACTTC,CASSVMSRGPYEQYF
.,TRBV10-3,.,TRBJ1-1,TGTGCCATCAGTGAGGTGCTGGTCATGAACACTGAAGCTTTCTTT,CAISEVLVMNTEAFF
.,TRBV30,.,TRBJ1-2,TGTGCCTGGAGTGTCCCCCGGGGCAGAGGGGGCTACACCTTC,CAWSVPRGRGGYTF
.,TRBV20-1,.,TRBJ2-7,TGCAGTGCTAGAGGTCAGATAAGGAGATACGAGCAGTACTTC,CSARGQIRRYEQYF
.,TRBV12-3/TRBV12-4,.,TRBJ1-4,TGTGCCAGCAGTCCCAAGACAGTTAATGAAAAACTGTTTTTT,CASSPKTVNEKLFF
.,TRBV10-3,.,TRBJ1-1,TGTGCCACCAAAGTCGGGGTGTTGGACACTGAAGCTTTCTTT,CATKVGVLDTEAFF
few,TRBV5-1,.,TRBJ1-4,TGCGCCAGCAGCCCCGGACATGAGGGGGAAAAACTGTTTTTT,CASSPGHEGEKLFF
few,TRBV27,.,TRBJ2-2,TGTGCCAGCAGTTTGGGTCGTAGGGACGGGGAGCTGTTTTTT,CASSLGRRDGELFF
.,TRBV20-1,TRBD2,TRBJ2-1,TGCAGTGCGCCACCTAGCGGGGGGGCCTACAATGAGCAGTTCTTC,CSAPPSGGAYNEQFF
.,TRBV29-1,TRBD1,TRBJ1-4,TGCAGCGGGTACAGGGGATTCGGTGAAAAACTGTTTTTT,CSGYRGFGEKLFF
.,TRBV10-2,TRBD1,TRBJ2-4,TGCGCCAGCAGTGAATGGGACAGGGTAAAACTAGCCAAAAACATTCAGTACTTC,CASSEWDRVKLAKNIQYF
.,TRBV20-1,TRBD2,TRBJ2-1,TGCAGTGCTAGAGAATCGAGGACTAGCATCAATGAGCAGTTCTTC,CSARESRTSINEQFF
few,TRBV5-5,.,TRBJ2-2,TGTGCCAGCAGCTTGAATCGGGGGTACACCGGGGAGCTGTTTTTT,CASSLNRGYTGELFF
few,TRBV20-1,.,TRBJ2-5,TGCAGTGCTCCTGGACTTTTACAAGAGACCCAGTACTTC,CSAPGLLQETQYF
.,TRBV4-1,.,TRBJ1-2,TGCGCCAGCAGCCAAGATTCCCCAAAATATGGCTACACCTTC,CASSQDSPKYGYTF
few,TRBV7-3,TRBD2,TRBJ2-3,TGTGCCAGCAGCTCAGCGGGGGAAGGGGGTACGCAGTATTTT,CASSSAGEGGTQYF
.,TRBV20-1,.,TRBJ2-7,TGCAGTGCTAGAAGTAGGGGTCCTTCCTACGAGCAGTACTTC,CSARSRGPSYEQYF
.,TRBV5-4,.,TRBJ2-6,TGTGCCAGCAGCACCGCAGGCTCTGGGGCCAACGTCCTGACTTTC,CASSTAGSGANVLTF
few,TRBV6-2/TRBV6-3,TRBD2,TRBJ2-5,TGTGCCAGCAGCCGGGGGGGGTTGGAAGAGACCCAGTACTTC,CASSRGGLEETQYF
.,TRBV6-1,TRBD1,TRBJ2-3,TGTGCCAGCAGTGCCAGGGGGCGCGCAGCAGATACGCAGTATTTT,CASSARGRAADTQYF
.,TRBV6-2/TRBV6-3,.,TRBJ1-1,TGTGCCAGCAGTTACGGAGGGGCCCAAGCTTTCTTT,CASSYGGAQAFF
few,TRBV5-5,.,TRBJ2-3,TGTGCCAGCAGCTTGGCGTGGGCGGATACGCAGTATTTT,CASSLAWADTQYF
few,TRBV2,TRBD1,TRBJ2-1,TGTGCCAGCAGTGGAGGGGGCACTTCAACTCAACGGAATGAGCAGTTCTTC,CASSGGGTSTQRNEQFF
few,TRBV20-1,.,TRBJ1-4,TGCAGTGCACACAAACCGACCAATAATGAAAAACTGTTTTTT,CSAHKPTNNEKLFF
.,TRBV6-1,.,TRBJ1-6,TGTGCCAGCACCGTACCGGGACGGCTTCTCTTT,CASTVPGRLLF
.,TRBV28,TRBD2,TRBJ2-2,TGTGCCAGCAGTTTTGGGGGGGGTCACACCGGGGAGCTGCTTTTT,CASSFGGGHTGELLF
.,TRBV6-1,TRBD2,TRBJ2-7,TGTGCCAGCCCGTCCGGGACTAGCGGGGACGAGCAGTACTTC,CASPSGTSGDEQYF
.,TRBV12-3/TRBV12-4,.,TRBJ1-2,TGTGCCAGCACCTTATCCGCGGCAGGGGCCGGCTACACCTTC,CASTLSAAGAGYTF
.,TRBV6-1,TRBD1,TRBJ1-5,TGTGCCAGCGGTGGACAGGGGACAGGCAATCAGCCCCAGCATTTT,CASGGQGTGNQPQHF
few,TRBV6-6,.,TRBJ1-5,TGTGCCAGCACCGGGGTCAGGTCCAATCAGCCCCAGCATTTT,CASTGVRSNQPQHF
few,TRBV29-1,.,TRBJ2-4,TGCAGCGTCGACAGACTAGCCAAAAACATTCAGTACTTC,CSVDRLAKNIQYF
.,TRBV10-3,.,TRBJ1-5,TGTGCCATCAGTGAGTCGGGGGGATACAGGGAAGGAAATCAGCCCCAGCATTTT,CAISESGGYREGNQPQHF
.,TRBV7-2,.,TRBJ2-7,TGTGCCAGCAGCTTAGAGCTGGGGAAGTACGAGCAGTACTTC,CASSLELGKYEQYF
.,TRBV6-1,.,TRBJ2-6,TGTGCCAGCAGCAGTGAATTTTTAGGAGCCGGGGCCAACGTCCTGACTTTC,CASSSEFLGAGANVLTF
.,TRBV4-1,TRBD1,TRBJ2-5,TGCGCCAGCAGCCAATCACAGGGGATGGAGACCCAGTACTTC,CASSQSQGMETQYF
few,TRBV4-1,.,TRBJ2-5,TGCGCCAGCAGCCAAGTGTCCAACGAAGAGACCCAGTACTTC,CASSQVSNEETQYF
.,TRBV5-1,.,TRBJ1-4,TGCGCCAGCAGCTTGGGGCCAGGGAATGAAAAACTGTTTTTT,CASSLGPGNEKLFF
.,TRBV5-1,.,TRBJ1-1,TGCGCCAGCAGCTTGCTGACGGGGGTGAACACTGAAGCTTTCTTT,CASSLLTGVNTEAFF
.,TRBV11-2,.,TRBJ2-3,TGTGCCAGCAGCCCCTACACAGGGTACACAGATACGCAGTATTTT,CASSPYTGYTDTQYF
few,TRBV6-1,TRBD2,TRBJ2-5,TGTGCCAGCAGGAGGGGAGGGGTCGAGAAGACCCAGTACTTC,CASRRGGVEKTQYF
few,TRBV24-1,.,TRBJ2-7,TGTGCCTCCAGTGGGCCAAGGGAGCAGTACTTC,CASSGPREQYF
few,TRBV19,.,TRBJ2-1,TGTGCCAGTAGTATAGAGGGCGGATACAATGAGCAGTTCTTC,CASSIEGGYNEQFF